The 30 T cell receptor beta chains presented below share a single source sample, sequenced in a study of T cells in localized non-small cell lung cancer. TCRdb's copy holds only in-frame clones and misses some; the assay was immunoSEQ multiplex PCR. The sample lists 65,000 or so clones; roughly 81% were seen once. The source was PBMCs, collected before any cancer treatment. The receptor set was obtained from a man between 40 and 70 years old with stage II lung adenocarcinoma.

The rearrangement joins TRBV12-5 to TRBJ2-1, with D perhaps TRBD1 (6 bases). Trimming left V 1 base short and J 7 bases short, with 11 bases between. This CDR3 is built from 14 residues. Per the germline V gene, CDR1 is LGHNT and CDR2 is FRNRAP. The CDR3 here is CASGLEGGRNEQFF. The CDR3, as DNA: TGTGCTAGTGGTTTGGAAGGGGGAAGAAATGAGCAGTTCTTC.

The chain carries TRBV10-1 and TRBJ2-1; 8 nucleotides align to TRBD2. Per the germline V gene, CDR1 is WNHNN and CDR2 is SYGVQD (reference sequence). This CDR3 has 16 residues. Unmatched junction bases numbered 13, after V lost 2 bases and J lost 10 bases. The CDR3 DNA is TGCGCCAGCAGTGAGACCCCCAGCGGGGGCCCGGGGGAGCAGTTCTTC. Its translation: CASSETPSGGPGEQFF.

This rearrangement joins TRBV5-1 to TRBJ2-7; 15 nucleotides line up with TRBD2. Germline lookup yields CDR1 SGHRS and CDR2 YFSETQ. CDR3 length: 16 amino acids. Trimming took 0 bases from V and 4 from J; bases not matched to a gene: 2. CDR3 residues: CASSLAGTSGRYEQYF. The CDR3 DNA is TGCGCCAGCAGCTTGGCTGGGACTAGCGGGAGGTACGAGCAGTACTTC.

The chain uses TRBV27 and TRBJ2-7; 12 bases map to TRBD1. The CDR3 extends over 13 amino acids. Trimming cost V 7 bases and J 6 bases; bases outside gene matches: 4. The V gene's germline CDR1 is MNHEY and CDR2 SMNVEV (reference sequence). CDR3 in amino acids: CASTGTGGREQYF. The CDR3 DNA reads TGTGCCAGCACCGGGACAGGGGGCCGCGAGCAGTACTTC.

The V and J genes are TRBV6-5 and TRBJ2-5; D gene unclear. Germline CDR1 and CDR2: MNHEY and SVGAGI. Trimming removed 0 bases at V and 5 bases at J, with 10 bases between. CDR3 length: 14 residues. The CDR3 is CASSYSTVMETQYF. CDR3 in DNA: TGTGCCAGCAGTTACTCGACTGTCATGGAGACCCAGTACTTC.

The chain is built from TRBV6-1 and TRBJ2-7; either TRBD1 or TRBD2 may supply D (5 bases each). Germline V gene sequence: CDR1 MNHNS, CDR2 SASEGT. With 4 bases removed from V and 2 bases from J, the gap between germline ends came to 12 bases. The CDR3 contains 14 residues. The CDR3 region has the DNA TGTGCCAGCAGTGGGGGACGGAGAACCTACGAGCAGTACTTC. It yields the protein CASSGGRRTYEQYF.

The rearrangement joins TRBV18 to TRBJ2-1, with 11 positions matching TRBD2. In germline, CDR1 is KGHSH, CDR2 LQKENI. The CDR3 runs 15 residues. V lost 3 bases, J lost 8 bases, and 6 bases stayed unmatched. For the CDR3, the DNA is TGTGCCAGCTCACCTAGCGGGAGGGCCGGATATGAGCAGTTCTTC. Amino acid sequence: CASSPSGRAGYEQFF.

This chain joins TRBV2 and TRBJ1-4; D may be TRBD1 (5 bases). The CDR3 is 15 amino acids. Germline loops: CDR1 SNHLY, CDR2 FYNNEI. V was clipped by 3 bases and J by 4 bases, with 12 bases between them. The CDR3, as DNA: TGTGCCAGCAGTGATGGCAGGGTCGTTAATGAAAAACTGTTTTTT. Translated: CASSDGRVVNEKLFF.

V usage is TRBV27 and J usage is TRBJ2-1; 10 nucleotides line up with TRBD1. Germline CDR1 and CDR2: MNHEY and SMNVEV (reference sequence). The CDR3 has 16 amino acids. The ends lost 7 bases at V and 9 bases at J; junction bases unmatched: 15. The CDR3 DNA is TGTGCCAGCACCCGTATCCCTCTGACAGGGGGCGGTGAGCAGTTCTTC. Translation gives CASTRIPLTGGGEQFF.

This clone was seen more than once but under ten times. The V call is TRBV30, the J call TRBJ1-5; 7 bases fit TRBD1. CDR3 length: 15 amino acids. With V trimmed by 2 bases and J by 6 bases, 10 bases remained unmatched. Per germline, CDR1 GTSNPN and CDR2 SVGIG (reference sequence). The CDR3 DNA follows: TGTGCCTGGAGTCTATTGACAGGGAAAGGTCAGCCCCAGCATTTT. Encoded protein: CAWSLLTGKGQPQHF. Combining the CDR3 with reference TRBV30 and TRBJ1-5 gives the whole variable domain SQTIHQWPATLVQPVGSPLSLECTVEGTSNPNLYWYRQAAGRGLQLLFYSVGIGQISSEVPQNLSASRPQDRQFILSSKKLLLSDSGFYLCAWSLLTGKGQPQHFGDGTRLSIL.

This clone appeared once. The genes are TRBV28 and TRBJ1-1, with 7 bases fitting TRBD1. Germline CDR1 is MDHEN and CDR2 is SYDVKM. The CDR3 sequence is 15 residues long. Losses at the gene ends were 4 bases for V and 7 bases for J; bases not matched to a gene: 12. The CDR3: CASSSTGAPLGEAFF. CDR3 in DNA: TGTGCCAGCAGTTCTACAGGGGCCCCGTTAGGTGAAGCTTTCTTT.

The genes are TRBV6-5 and TRBJ2-7, with 11 bases that match TRBD2. The CDR3 length is 15 residues. The V gene end was trimmed by 5 bases and the J gene end by 2 bases; junction bases not matched to a gene: 5. Germline CDR1 and CDR2: MNHEY and SVGAGI. CDR3 sequence: CASSNPGLAAYEQYF. The CDR3 nucleotides are TGTGCCAGCAGTAACCCGGGACTAGCGGCCTACGAGCAGTACTTC.

This clone has only a few counts. This chain uses TRBV30 with TRBJ1-5; D is uncertain. The CDR3 length is 13 residues. The V gene's germline CDR1 is GTSNPN and CDR2 SVGIG (reference sequence). Trimming cost V 2 bases and J 6 bases, with 11 bases left between them. The CDR3 DNA reads TGTGCCTGGAGTAGTGTGGCGGGTCAGCCCCAGCATTTT. As protein: CAWSSVAGQPQHF. The full variable domain, its missing parts supplied by reference TRBV30 and TRBJ1-5, is SQTIHQWPATLVQPVGSPLSLECTVEGTSNPNLYWYRQAAGRGLQLLFYSVGIGQISSEVPQNLSASRPQDRQFILSSKKLLLSDSGFYLCAWSSVAGQPQHFGDGTRLSIL.

The J gene is TRBJ2-7, the V gene TRBV11-3, with D tentatively TRBD1 (7 bases). The CDR3 runs 15 residues. In germline, CDR1 is SGHNT, CDR2 YENEEA. With 5 bases removed from V and 4 bases from J, the gap between germline ends came to 18 bases. CDR3: CASSPGVQGGYEQYF. The CDR3 region has the DNA TGTGCCAGCAGCCCAGGGGTCCAGGGGGGTTACGAGCAGTACTTC.

The CDR3 protein is CASSPGSSYEQYF. The CDR3 DNA reads as TGTGCCAGCAGCCCCGGGAGCTCCTACGAGCAGTACTTC. The rearrangement uses TRBV6-5 and TRBJ2-7; weak D call: TRBD2 (6 bases). Germline V gene lookup returns CDR1 MNHEY and CDR2 SVGAGI. The CDR3 is 13 residues long. Trimming cost V 6 bases and J 0 bases, with 9 bases left between them.

The rearrangement links TRBV27 to TRBJ1-5; maybe TRBD1 (5 bases). Germline V lookup: CDR1 MNHEY, CDR2 SMNVEV (reference sequence). CDR3 length equals 14 residues. Deletions cut 5 bases from V and 1 base from J, with 9 bases between. The CDR3 loop is CASSLGASNQPQHF. In DNA, the CDR3 is TGTGCCAGCAGTCTCGGGGCGAGCAATCAGCCCCAGCATTTT.

This rearrangement joins TRBV7-9 to TRBJ2-7, with TRBD2 as a possible D gene (5 bases). The V and J ends lost 3 bases and 3 bases respectively, with 12 bases between them. The CDR3 totals 14 residues. CDR1 is SEHNR, CDR2 FQNEAQ, per germline (reference sequence). In DNA form, the CDR3 reads TGTGCCAGCAGCTTCCGGGGAACCGGCTACGAGCAGTACTTC. As protein: CASSFRGTGYEQYF.

This sequence joins TRBV6-1 and TRBJ2-2; no definite D call. The germline V and J ends were trimmed by 6 bases and 3 bases, with 8 bases remaining between them. CDR1 and CDR2 (germline): MNHNS, SASEGT. The length of the CDR3 is 13 residues. CDR3 in DNA: TGTGCCAGCAGCGCATCTGACACCGGGGAGCTGTTTTTT. Translation gives CASSASDTGELFF.

The chain carries TRBV19 and TRBJ2-3, with D hard to call. This CDR3 has 12 residues. With 3 bases removed from V and 4 bases from J, the gap between germline ends came to 5 bases. CDR1 is LNHDA and CDR2 is SQIVND in the germline V gene (reference sequence). The CDR3 DNA is TGTGCCAGTAGTATTAGTGCAGATACGCAGTATTTT. This translates into CASSISADTQYF.

The chain couples TRBV7-6 to TRBJ2-7; 12 nucleotides match TRBD2. The V gene end was trimmed by 1 base and the J gene end by 0 bases; junction bases not matched to a gene: 1. The CDR3 spans 16 residues. Germline CDR1 SGHVS, CDR2 FNYEAQ. The CDR3 loop reads CASSLEGLAGSYEQYF. CDR3 sequence (DNA): TGTGCCAGCAGCTTAGAGGGACTAGCGGGCTCCTACGAGCAGTACTTC.

This clone was seen just once. The chain is built from TRBV5-1 and TRBJ1-4; TRBD1 might be the D (6 bases). V was trimmed by 4 bases and J by 8 bases, leaving 18 bases between them. Germline V gene lookup returns CDR1 SGHRS and CDR2 YFSETQ. The CDR3 sequence is 15 residues long. The CDR3 nucleotides read TGCGCCAGCAGCCCTGATGGGGGCGTGGGGGAAAAACTGTTTTTT. As protein: CASSPDGGVGEKLFF.

The chain uses TRBV18 and TRBJ2-1, with 13 bases lining up with TRBD2. This CDR3 spans 17 amino acids. The V gene end was trimmed by 3 bases and the J gene end by 2 bases; junction bases not matched to a gene: 4. In germline, CDR1 is KGHSH, CDR2 LQKENI. Written as DNA, the CDR3 is TGTGCCAGCTCACCCAGGACTAGCGGGAGTACCTACAATGAGCAGTTCTTC. As protein: CASSPRTSGSTYNEQFF.

The sample holds one count of this clone. V usage is TRBV7-6 and J usage is TRBJ2-5; 11 positions match TRBD2. V gave up 5 bases and J gave up 2 bases; unmatched junction bases: 1. Germline CDR1 SGHVS, CDR2 FNYEAQ. This CDR3 spans 14 amino acids. The CDR3 coding sequence is TGTGCCAGCAGCCGGACTAGCGGGCAAGAGACCCAGTACTTC. The encoded protein is CASSRTSGQETQYF.

About this clone itself: The junction differs from germline at one of its ends, possibly a read error. The genes are TRBV7-7 and TRBJ2-3, with 13 bases aligning to TRBD2. CDR3 length: 15 amino acids. Germline V gives CDR1 SSHAT, CDR2 FNYEAQ (reference sequence). The CDR3, as DNA: TGTGCTAGCAGCCTGGGACTAGCGGGACCAGATACGCAGTATTTT. Translation: CASSLGLAGPDTQYF.

This sequence joins TRBV5-1 and TRBJ2-5, with TRBD2 matching over 11 bases. The J call is doubtful: the DNA matches TRBJ2-7 better. Germline loops: CDR1 SGHRS, CDR2 YFSETQ. The CDR3 sequence is 15 residues long. The CDR3, as DNA: TGCGCCAGCAGGTCCGGGACTAGCGGCTCCTACGAGCAGTACTTC. It is translated as CASRSGTSGSYEQYF.

The chain carries TRBV30 and TRBJ2-7; perhaps TRBD2 as D (5 bases). Trimming left V 0 bases short and J 4 bases short, with 16 bases between. The CDR3 loop spans 15 amino acids. In germline, CDR1 is GTSNPN, CDR2 SVGIG (reference sequence). In nucleotides, the CDR3 is TGTGCCTGGAGTGTGGTGGCAGCGGCTGGGTACGAGCAGTACTTC. It codes for CAWSVVAAAGYEQYF.

A single count supports this clone. The V call is TRBV27, the J call TRBJ2-3, with D hard to call. CDR3 length equals 15 residues. Germline values: CDR1 MNHEY, CDR2 SMNVEV (reference sequence). Deletions cut 0 bases from V and 0 bases from J, with 7 bases between. The CDR3 protein is CASSLSPPSTDTQYF. Here the CDR3 DNA reads TGTGCCAGCAGTTTATCCCCCCCTAGCACAGATACGCAGTATTTT.

V and J are TRBV5-1 and TRBJ1-3; maybe TRBD1 (6 bases). Deletions cut 0 bases from V and 7 bases from J, with 14 bases between. The germline V gene has CDR1 SGHRS and CDR2 YFSETQ. This CDR3 is built from 15 residues. In DNA, the CDR3 is TGCGCCAGCAGCTTGGCCTCGGGGGCCCCGAACACCATATATTTT. The encoded protein is CASSLASGAPNTIYF.

The gene calls are TRBV7-8 and TRBJ2-5, with D unclear. V gave up 3 bases and J gave up 5 bases, with 7 bases separating them. The V gene's germline CDR1 is SGHVS and CDR2 FQNEAQ. The length of the CDR3 is 12 residues. The CDR3 DNA follows: TGTGCCAGCAGCTTCCAAGGGGAGACCCAGTACTTC. Its protein product is CASSFQGETQYF.

The rearrangement links TRBV9 to TRBJ2-7; D unclear. Trimming cost V 4 bases and J 0 bases, with 14 bases left between them. Germline loops: CDR1 SGDLS, CDR2 YYNGEE. The CDR3 loop spans 15 amino acids. In DNA, the CDR3 is TGTGCCAGCAGCCCCGCTGGGTTCGGCTCCTACGAGCAGTACTTC. Its protein is CASSPAGFGSYEQYF.